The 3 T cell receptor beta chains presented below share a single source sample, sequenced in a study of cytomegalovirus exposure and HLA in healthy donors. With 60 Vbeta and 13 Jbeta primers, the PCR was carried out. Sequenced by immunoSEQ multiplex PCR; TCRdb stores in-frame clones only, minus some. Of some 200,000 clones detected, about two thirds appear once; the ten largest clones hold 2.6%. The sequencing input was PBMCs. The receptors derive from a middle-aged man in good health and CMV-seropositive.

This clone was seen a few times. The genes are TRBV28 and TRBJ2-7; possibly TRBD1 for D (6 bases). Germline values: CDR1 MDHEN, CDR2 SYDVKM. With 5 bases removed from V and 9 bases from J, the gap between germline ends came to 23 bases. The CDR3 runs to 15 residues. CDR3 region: CASSPRDTLLRGQYF. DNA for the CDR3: TGTGCCAGCAGTCCCCGGGACACCTTACTACGAGGGCAGTACTTC. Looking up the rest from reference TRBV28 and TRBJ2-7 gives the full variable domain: DVKVTQSSRYLVKRTGEKVFLECVQDMDHENMFWYRQDPGLGLRLIYFSYDVKMKEKGDIPEGYSVSREKKERFSLILESASTNQTSMYLCASSPRDTLLRGQYFGPGTRLTVT.

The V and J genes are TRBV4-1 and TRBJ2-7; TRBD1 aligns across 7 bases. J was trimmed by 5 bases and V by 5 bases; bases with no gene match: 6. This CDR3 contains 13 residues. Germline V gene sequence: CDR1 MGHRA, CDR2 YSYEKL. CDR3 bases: TGCGCCAGCAGCAAAATCACAGGGGACGAGCAGTACTTC. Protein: CASSKITGDEQYF.

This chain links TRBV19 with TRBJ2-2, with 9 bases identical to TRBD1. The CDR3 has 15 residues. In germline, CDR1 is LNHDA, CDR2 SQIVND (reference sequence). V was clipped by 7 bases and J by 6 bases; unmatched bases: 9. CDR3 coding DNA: TGTGCCAGTACCCTGGACAGGGGTTCGGCCGGGGAGCTGTTTTTT. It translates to CASTLDRGSAGELFF.